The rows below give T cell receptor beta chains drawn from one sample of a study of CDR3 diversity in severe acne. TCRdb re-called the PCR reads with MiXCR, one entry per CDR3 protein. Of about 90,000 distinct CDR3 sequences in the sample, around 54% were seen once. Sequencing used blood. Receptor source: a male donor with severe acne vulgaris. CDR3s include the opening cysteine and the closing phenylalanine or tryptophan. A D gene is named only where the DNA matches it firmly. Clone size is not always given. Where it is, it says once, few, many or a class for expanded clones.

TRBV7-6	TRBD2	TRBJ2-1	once	TGTGCCAGCAGCTTAGACATCCTAGCGGGAGGGGCTTACAATGAGCAGTTCTTC	CASSLDILAGGAYNEQFF
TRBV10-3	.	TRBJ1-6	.	TGTGCCAGCAGTGAAGGGGAACCCCTCCACTTT	CASSEGEPLHF
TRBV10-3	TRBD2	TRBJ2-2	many	TGTGCCATCAGTGAAAATTGGCTAGCGGGAGGGCAGGGCACCGGGGAGCTGTTTTTT	CAISENWLAGGQGTGELFF
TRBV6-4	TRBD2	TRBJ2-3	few	TGTGCCAGCAGTCAACTAGCGGGAGTCACAGATACGCGATATTTT	CASSQLAGVTDTRYF
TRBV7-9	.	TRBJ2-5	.	TGTGCCAGCAGCTTCAAGTACCAAGAGACCCAGTACTTC	CASSFKYQETQYF
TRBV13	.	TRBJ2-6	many	TGTGCCAGCAGCTACCAGGGCTCTGGGGCCAACGTCCTGACTTTC	CASSYQGSGANVLTF
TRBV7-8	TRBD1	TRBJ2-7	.	TGTGCCAGCAGCTTAGCCGGGACAGGGCTCGAGCAGTACTTC	CASSLAGTGLEQYF
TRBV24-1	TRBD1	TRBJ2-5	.	TGTGCCACCAGTGGGGGCGGGACAGGGTACCAAGAGACCCAGTACTTC	CATSGGGTGYQETQYF
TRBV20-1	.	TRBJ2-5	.	TGCAGCCCGAAAAGGGGGACCCAGTACTTC	CSPKRGTQYF
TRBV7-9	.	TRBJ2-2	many	TGTGCCAGCAGCCCATTTGGCCTGCCTACCGGGGAGCTGTTTTTT	CASSPFGLPTGELFF
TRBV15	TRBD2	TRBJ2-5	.	TGTGCCACCAGCAGAGGAGGACTAGCGGGATCCGAGACCCAGTACTTC	CATSRGGLAGSETQYF
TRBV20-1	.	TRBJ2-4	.	.	CSARGAIEGGGYTFGSGTKNIQYF
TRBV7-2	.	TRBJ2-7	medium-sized	TGTGCCAGCAGCTTAGTTTATTTAGGCTACGAGCAGTACTTC	CASSLVYLGYEQYF
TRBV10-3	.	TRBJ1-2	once	TGTGCCATCAGTGAGTCGCCCAGCAGCTACTATGGCTACACCTTC	CAISESPSSYYGYTF
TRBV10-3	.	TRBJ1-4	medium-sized	TGTGCCATCAGGCCCACTTCAGGGGAGGGAGAAAAACTGTTTTTT	CAIRPTSGEGEKLFF
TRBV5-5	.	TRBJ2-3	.	TGTGCCAGCAGCTTCAGAGCCGGGGATTACACAGATACGCAGTATTTT	CASSFRAGDYTDTQYF
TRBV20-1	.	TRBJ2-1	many	TGCAGTGCTCTAACCGGGACTGACTACAATGAGCAGTTCTTC	CSALTGTDYNEQFF
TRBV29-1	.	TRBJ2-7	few	TGCAGCGTTTTTGAGGGAACCTACGAGCAGTACTTC	CSVFEGTYEQYF
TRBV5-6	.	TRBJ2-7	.	TGTGCCAGCAGCTCCGGGGGAGATCCCCACGAGCAGTACTTC	CASSSGGDPHEQYF
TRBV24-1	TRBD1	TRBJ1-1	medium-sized	TGTGCCACCAGTGCTAGCCCGGGACAGGGACCAATGAACACTGAAGCTTTCTTT	CATSASPGQGPMNTEAFF
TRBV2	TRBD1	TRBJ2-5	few	TGTGCCAGCAGCGAGTGGACAGGTAACCGGGAGACCCAGTACTTC	CASSEWTGNRETQYF
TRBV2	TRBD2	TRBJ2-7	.	TGTCTCTCAGCGGGGTACGAGCAGTACTTC	CLSAGYEQYF
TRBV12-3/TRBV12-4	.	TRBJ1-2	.	.	CASSLGRSGANVLTFGAGYTF
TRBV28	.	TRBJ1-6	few	TGTGCCAGCAGGACACAGGGAGGCTCCTATAATTCACCCCTCCACTTT	CASRTQGGSYNSPLHF
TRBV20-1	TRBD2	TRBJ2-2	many	TGCAGTGCTCGGGGACTACCCCGGGGCACCGGGGAGCTGTTTTTT	CSARGLPRGTGELFF
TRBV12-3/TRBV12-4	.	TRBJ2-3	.	TGTGCCAGCAGTCCGCTAGGTCGGGGCACAGATACGCAGTATTTT	CASSPLGRGTDTQYF
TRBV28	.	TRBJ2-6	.	TGTGCCAGCCAGGCAGGGGACCCCTCTGGGGCCAACGTCCTGACTTTC	CASQAGDPSGANVLTF
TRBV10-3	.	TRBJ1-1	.	TGTGCCATCAGTGAGTCGACAGTGAACACTGAAGCTTTCTTT	CAISESTVNTEAFF
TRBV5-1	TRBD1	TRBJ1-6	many	TGCGCCAGCAGCTTCCAGGGGGTAGGGAGTTCACCCCTCCACTTT	CASSFQGVGSSPLHF
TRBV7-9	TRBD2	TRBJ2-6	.	TGTGCCAGCAGCCCGGGACTAGCGGGAGTCTCCGGGGCCAACGTCCTGACTTTC	CASSPGLAGVSGANVLTF
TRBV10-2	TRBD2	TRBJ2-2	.	TGCGCCAGCAGAGTAGCGGGAGTGGCCGGGGAGCTGTTTTTT	CASRVAGVAGELFF
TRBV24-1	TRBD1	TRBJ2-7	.	TGTGCCACCAGTAGTGCTCGACAGGGACCAAGGGACGAGCAGTACTTC	CATSSARQGPRDEQYF
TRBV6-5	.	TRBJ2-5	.	TGTGCCAGCGGGAGACAGGAGAGCAACCAAGAGACCCAGTACTTC	CASGRQESNQETQYF
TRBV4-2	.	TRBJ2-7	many	TGTGCCAGCAGCCAATCAGCCGGACCGGTCCACGAGCAGTACTTC	CASSQSAGPVHEQYF